One and the same sample provided the 9 T cell receptor beta chains below, sequenced in a study of OX40 agonist ivuxolimab in advanced cancers. Clones were read by immunoSEQ multiplex PCR, and TCRdb kept only the in-frame ones, dropping some. The sample shows roughly 34,000 clones, 80% to 85% of them seen only once. The sequencing here drew on CD4+ or CD8+ T cells sorted from blood, taken in a trial of the OX40 agonist ivuxolimab. These receptors all stem from an adult with an advanced solid tumor such as melanoma, head and neck, liver or kidney cancer.

The genes are TRBV12-5 and TRBJ2-6; TRBD2 matches 7 bases. Germline V lookup: CDR1 LGHNT, CDR2 FRNRAP. The CDR3 is made up of 17 amino acids. The junction had 2 bases not matched to a gene; V was cut back by 0 bases and J by 0 bases. CDR3 sequence: CASGLVRGDSGANVLTF. The CDR3 DNA sequence: TGTGCTAGTGGTTTGGTACGGGGGGACTCTGGGGCCAACGTCCTGACTTTC.

The chain is built from TRBV29-1 and TRBJ2-5, with D uncertain. Germline V gives CDR1 SQVTM, CDR2 ANQGSEA. V was trimmed by 2 bases and J by 5 bases, leaving 9 bases between them. The CDR3 length is 12 residues. In DNA, the CDR3 is TGCAGCGTTGAATCTAGTCAGGAGACCCAGTACTTC. This translates into CSVESSQETQYF. The whole variable domain, remainder taken from reference TRBV29-1 and TRBJ2-5, is SAVISQKPSRDICQRGTSLTIQCQVDSQVTMMFWYRQQPGQSLTLIATANQGSEATYESGFVIDKFPISRPNLTFSTLTVSNMSPEDSSIYLCSVESSQETQYFGPGTRLLVL.

The chain couples TRBV19 to TRBJ1-1; perhaps TRBD1 as D (5 bases). Trimming stripped 7 bases from V and 0 bases from J, with 12 bases between. This CDR3 contains 14 residues. Germline values: CDR1 LNHDA, CDR2 SQIVND (reference sequence). DNA for the CDR3: TGTGCCAGTAAGACGACAGCTCTGAACACTGAAGCTTTCTTT. Its protein product is CASKTTALNTEAFF.

V gene TRBV6-6 combines with J gene TRBJ1-2, with 7 bases lining up with TRBD1. Losses at the gene ends were 5 bases for V and 7 bases for J; bases not matched to a gene: 7. The germline gives CDR1 MNHNY, CDR2 SVGAGI (reference sequence). The CDR3 runs 13 residues. CDR3 amino acids: CASSPDRKPGYTF. CDR3 bases: TGTGCCAGCAGTCCGGACAGGAAGCCTGGCTACACCTTC.

The chain joins TRBV6-5 to TRBJ1-5; tentative D call: TRBD1 (5 bases). The CDR3 has 15 amino acids. Germline-derived CDR1 and CDR2 are MNHEY and SVGAGI. The V gene lost 6 bases and the J gene lost 1 base, with 13 bases spanning the gap. The CDR3 sequence: CASRRDGLSNQPQHF. The CDR3, as DNA: TGTGCCAGCAGACGGGACGGGCTGAGCAATCAGCCCCAGCATTTT.

The chain has TRBV10-2 and TRBJ2-5; D is possibly TRBD2 (5 bases). The V and J ends lost 6 bases and 5 bases respectively, with 16 bases between them. The CDR3 length is 14 residues. Looked up from germline, CDR1 is WSHSY and CDR2 is SAAADI. CDR3 in amino acids: CASRTPRGGETQYF. CDR3 nucleotide sequence: TGCGCCAGCAGAACCCCCCGGGGTGGGGAGACCCAGTACTTC.

In nucleotides, the CDR3 is TGCAGCGTCCCGAAGCTAGCGAGCACAGATACGCAGTATTTT. This translates into CSVPKLASTDTQYF. V gene TRBV29-1 combines with J gene TRBJ2-3, with D tentatively TRBD2 (6 bases). Trimming took off 6 bases at V and 0 bases at J, with 13 bases between the two ends. Germline lookup yields CDR1 SQVTM and CDR2 ANQGSEA. The CDR3 consists of 14 residues.

The chain is built from TRBV19 and TRBJ1-1; 8 bases are shared with TRBD1. Germline CDR1 LNHDA, CDR2 SQIVND (reference sequence). V shed 4 bases, J shed 1 base, and the junction held 2 bases outside the gene matches. This CDR3 is 14 amino acids long. The CDR3 nucleotides are TGTGCCAGTAGTACAGGGACAGGGAACACTGAAGCTTTCTTT. Protein product: CASSTGTGNTEAFF.

This chain connects TRBV6-5 to TRBJ2-7, with D tentatively TRBD1 (5 bases). Germline V lookup: CDR1 MNHEY, CDR2 SVGAGI. The CDR3 is 11 residues long. V lost 7 bases, J lost 4 bases, and 8 bases lay in between. CDR3 in amino acids: CASKTAYEQYF. CDR3 DNA: TGTGCCAGCAAGACAGCTTACGAGCAGTACTTC.